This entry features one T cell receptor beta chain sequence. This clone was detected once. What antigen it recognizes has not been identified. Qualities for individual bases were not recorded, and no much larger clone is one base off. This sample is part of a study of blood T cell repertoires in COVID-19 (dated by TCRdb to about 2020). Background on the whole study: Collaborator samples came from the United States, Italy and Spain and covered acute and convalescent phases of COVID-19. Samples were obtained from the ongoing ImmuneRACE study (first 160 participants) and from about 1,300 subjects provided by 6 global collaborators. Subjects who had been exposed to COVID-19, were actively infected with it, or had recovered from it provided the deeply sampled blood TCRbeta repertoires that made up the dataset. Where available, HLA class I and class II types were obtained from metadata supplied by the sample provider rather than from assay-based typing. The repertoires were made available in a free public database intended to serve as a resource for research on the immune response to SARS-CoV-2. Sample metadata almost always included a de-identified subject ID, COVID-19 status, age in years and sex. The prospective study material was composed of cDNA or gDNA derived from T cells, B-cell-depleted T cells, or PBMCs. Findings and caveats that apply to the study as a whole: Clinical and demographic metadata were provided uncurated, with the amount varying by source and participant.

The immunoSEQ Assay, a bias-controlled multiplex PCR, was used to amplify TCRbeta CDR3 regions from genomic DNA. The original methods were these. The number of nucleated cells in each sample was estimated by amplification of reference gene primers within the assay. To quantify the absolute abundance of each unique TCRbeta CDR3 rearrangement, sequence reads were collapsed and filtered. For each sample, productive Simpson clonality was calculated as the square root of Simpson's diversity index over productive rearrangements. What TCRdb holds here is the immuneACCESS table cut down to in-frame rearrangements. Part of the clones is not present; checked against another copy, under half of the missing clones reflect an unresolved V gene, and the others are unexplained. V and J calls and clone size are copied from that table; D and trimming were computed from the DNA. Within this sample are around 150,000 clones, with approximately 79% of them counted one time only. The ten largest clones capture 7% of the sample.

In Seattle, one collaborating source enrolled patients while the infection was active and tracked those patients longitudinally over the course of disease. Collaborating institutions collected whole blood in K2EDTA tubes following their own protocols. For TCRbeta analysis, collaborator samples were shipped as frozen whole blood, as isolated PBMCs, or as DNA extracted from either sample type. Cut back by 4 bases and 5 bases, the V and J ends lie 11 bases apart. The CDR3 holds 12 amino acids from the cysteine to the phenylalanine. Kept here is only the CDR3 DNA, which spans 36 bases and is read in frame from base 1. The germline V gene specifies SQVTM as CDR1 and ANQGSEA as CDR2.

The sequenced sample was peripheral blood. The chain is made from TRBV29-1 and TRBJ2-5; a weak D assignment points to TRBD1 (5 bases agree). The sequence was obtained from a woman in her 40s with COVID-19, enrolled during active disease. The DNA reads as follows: TGCAGCGTTGGACAGACCCGGGAGACCCAGTACTTC. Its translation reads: CSVGQTRETQYF.